The following is a T cell receptor beta chain sequence with its context. The data were obtained in a study of blood T cell repertoires in COVID-19. For the study at large: Sites across the United States, Italy and Spain contributed samples from acute and convalescent COVID-19.

Under the authors' procedure: Cell counts per sample came from amplifying reference gene primers. This table comes from immunoSEQ multiplex PCR, and its TCRdb copy is limited to in-frame clones, with some not included. V, J and clone size are those of that table, while D and trimming were read from the DNA. The sample yields 270,000 or so clones, roughly 91% seen once. This CDR3 contains 16 residues. Trimming shortened V by 2 bases and J by 0 bases, and 14 bases separated the two germline ends. In germline, CDR1 is SGHNT, CDR2 YYREEE (reference sequence). The specimen was peripheral blood. V gene TRBV5-4 combines with J gene TRBJ1-1; a weak D match, TRBD1 (6 bases). The clonotype was recovered from a man in his forties with acute or convalescent COVID-19. CDR3 nucleotides: TGTGCCAGCAGCTTCGGGGGGCGCCCAATGAACACTGAAGCTTTCTTT. Its translation is CASSFGGRPMNTEAFF. Combining the CDR3 with reference TRBV5-4 and TRBJ1-1 gives the whole variable domain ETGVTQSPTHLIKTRGQQVTLRCSSQSGHNTVSWYQQALGQGPQFIFQYYREEENGRGNFPPRFSGLQFPNYSSELNVNALELDDSALYLCASSFGGRPMNTEAFFGQGTRLTVV.